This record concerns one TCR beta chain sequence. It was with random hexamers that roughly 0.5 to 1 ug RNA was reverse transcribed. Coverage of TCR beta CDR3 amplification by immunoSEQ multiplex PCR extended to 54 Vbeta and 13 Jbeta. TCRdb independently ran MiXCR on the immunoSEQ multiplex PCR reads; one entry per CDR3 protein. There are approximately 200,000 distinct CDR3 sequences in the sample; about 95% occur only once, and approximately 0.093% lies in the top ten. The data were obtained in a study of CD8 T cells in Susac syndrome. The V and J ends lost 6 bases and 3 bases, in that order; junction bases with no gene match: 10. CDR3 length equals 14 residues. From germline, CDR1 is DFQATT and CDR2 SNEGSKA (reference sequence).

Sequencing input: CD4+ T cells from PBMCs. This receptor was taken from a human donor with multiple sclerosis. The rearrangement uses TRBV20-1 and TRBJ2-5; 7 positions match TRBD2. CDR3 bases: TGCAGTGCCGTGTCAGGGACTACCGAAGAGACCCAGTACTTC. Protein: CSAVSGTTEETQYF.